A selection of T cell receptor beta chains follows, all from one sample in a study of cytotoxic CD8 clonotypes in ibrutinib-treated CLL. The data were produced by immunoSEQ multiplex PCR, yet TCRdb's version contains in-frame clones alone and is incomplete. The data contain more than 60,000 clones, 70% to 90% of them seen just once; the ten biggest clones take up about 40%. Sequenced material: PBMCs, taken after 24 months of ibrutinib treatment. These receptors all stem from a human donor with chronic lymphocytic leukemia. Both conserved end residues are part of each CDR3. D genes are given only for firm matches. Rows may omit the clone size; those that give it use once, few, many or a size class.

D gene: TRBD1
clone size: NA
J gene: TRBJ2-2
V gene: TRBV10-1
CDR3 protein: CASSDNRQGVAGELFF
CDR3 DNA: TGCGCCAGCAGTGACAACCGACAGGGGGTTGCCGGGGAGCTGTTTTTT

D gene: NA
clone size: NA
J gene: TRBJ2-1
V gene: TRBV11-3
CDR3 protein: CASSLRDSEDEQFF
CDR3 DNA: TGTGCCAGCAGCTTAAGGGACTCGGAGGATGAGCAGTTCTTC

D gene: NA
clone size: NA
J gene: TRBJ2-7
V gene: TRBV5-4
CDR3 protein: CASSLESHYEQYF
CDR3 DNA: TGTGCCAGCAGCTTGGAGTCTCACTACGAGCAGTACTTC

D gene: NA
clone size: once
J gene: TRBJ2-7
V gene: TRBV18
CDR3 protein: CASSPPSAGAYEQYF
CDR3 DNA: TGTGCCAGCTCACCACCGTCAGCGGGTGCCTACGAGCAGTACTTC

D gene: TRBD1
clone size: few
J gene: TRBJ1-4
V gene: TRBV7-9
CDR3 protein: CASSVTGGNEKLFF
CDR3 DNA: TGTGCCAGCAGCGTGACAGGGGGGAATGAAAAACTGTTTTTT

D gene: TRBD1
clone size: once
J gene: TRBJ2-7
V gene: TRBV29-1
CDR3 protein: CSVRTGSYEQYF
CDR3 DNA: TGCAGCGTTAGGACAGGGAGTTACGAGCAGTACTTC

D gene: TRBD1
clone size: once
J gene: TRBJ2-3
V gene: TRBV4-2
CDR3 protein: CASSLYRGDTDTQYF
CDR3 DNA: TGTGCCAGCAGCCTCTACAGGGGGGACACAGATACGCAGTATTTT

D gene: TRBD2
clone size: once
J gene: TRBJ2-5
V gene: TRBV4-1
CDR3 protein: CASSQGLAGPQETQYF
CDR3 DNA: TGCGCCAGCAGCCAAGGGCTAGCGGGACCCCAAGAGACCCAGTACTTC

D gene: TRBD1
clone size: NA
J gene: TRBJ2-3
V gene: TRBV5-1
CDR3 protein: CASSLPQGVTDTQYF
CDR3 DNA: TGCGCCAGCAGCTTACCTCAGGGGGTTACAGATACGCAGTATTTT

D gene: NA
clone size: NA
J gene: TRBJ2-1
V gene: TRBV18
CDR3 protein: CASSPYNEQFF
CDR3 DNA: TGTGCCAGCTCACCTTACAATGAGCAGTTCTTC

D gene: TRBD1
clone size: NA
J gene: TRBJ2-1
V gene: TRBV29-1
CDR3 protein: CSVVPGGLGQFF
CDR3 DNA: TGCAGCGTTGTACCAGGGGGTTTAGGGCAGTTCTTC

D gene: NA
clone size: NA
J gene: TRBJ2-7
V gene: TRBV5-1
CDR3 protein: CASRALYQGTYEQYF
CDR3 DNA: TGCGCCAGCAGGGCCCTATATCAGGGGACCTACGAGCAGTACTTC

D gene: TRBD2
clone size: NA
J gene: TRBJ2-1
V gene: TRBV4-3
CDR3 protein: CASSQVLAGGVNEQFF
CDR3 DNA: TGCGCCAGCAGCCAAGTCCTAGCGGGCGGCGTCAATGAGCAGTTCTTC

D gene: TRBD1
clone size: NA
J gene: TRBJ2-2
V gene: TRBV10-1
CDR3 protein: CASSRTGMHTGELFF
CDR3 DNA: TGCGCCAGCAGTAGGACAGGGATGCACACCGGGGAGCTGTTTTTT

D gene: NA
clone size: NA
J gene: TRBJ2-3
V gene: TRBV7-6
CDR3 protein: CASSLRQGRTTDTQYF
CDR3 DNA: TGTGCCAGCAGCTTACGGCAGGGAAGAACAACAGATACGCAGTATTTT

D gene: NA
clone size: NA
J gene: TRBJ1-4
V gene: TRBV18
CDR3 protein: CASSPPQRGGEKLFF
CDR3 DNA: TGTGCCAGCTCACCACCGCAGCGGGGAGGCGAAAAACTGTTTTTT

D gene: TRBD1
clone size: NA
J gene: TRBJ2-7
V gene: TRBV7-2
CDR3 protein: CASSLTGDGSYEQYF
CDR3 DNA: TGTGCCAGCAGCTTGACAGGGGACGGCTCCTACGAGCAGTACTTC

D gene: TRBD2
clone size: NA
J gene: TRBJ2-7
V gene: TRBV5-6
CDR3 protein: CASSSISGSDEQYF
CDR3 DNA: TGTGCCAGCAGCTCGATTAGCGGGAGTGACGAGCAGTACTTC

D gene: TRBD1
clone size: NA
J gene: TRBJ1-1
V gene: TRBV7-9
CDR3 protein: CASETGGDPEAFF
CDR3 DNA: TGTGCCAGCGAGACAGGGGGCGACCCTGAAGCTTTCTTT

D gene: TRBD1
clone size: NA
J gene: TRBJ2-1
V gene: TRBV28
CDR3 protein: CATRPLGTGEYNEQFF
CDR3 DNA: TGTGCCACCCGGCCCCTCGGGACAGGGGAATACAATGAGCAGTTCTTC

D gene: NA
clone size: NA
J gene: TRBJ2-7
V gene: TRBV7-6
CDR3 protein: CASSLQRDPPYEQYF
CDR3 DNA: TGTGCCAGCAGCTTACAAAGGGACCCCCCCTACGAGCAGTACTTC

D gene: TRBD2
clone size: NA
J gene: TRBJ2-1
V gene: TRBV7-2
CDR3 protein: CASSLGGSWGEQFF
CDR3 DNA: TGTGCCAGCAGCTTAGGCGGGAGTTGGGGTGAGCAGTTCTTC

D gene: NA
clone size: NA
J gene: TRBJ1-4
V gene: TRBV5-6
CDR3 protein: CASSPWDISEKLFF
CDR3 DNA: TGTGCCAGCAGCCCGTGGGACATAAGTGAAAAACTGTTTTTT

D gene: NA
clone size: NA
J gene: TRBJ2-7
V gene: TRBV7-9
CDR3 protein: CASSLPGPLYEQYF
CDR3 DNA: TGTGCCAGCAGCTTACCGGGGCCTCTTTACGAGCAGTACTTC

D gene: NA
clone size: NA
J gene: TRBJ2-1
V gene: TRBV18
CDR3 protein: CASSPPRGFSYNEQFF
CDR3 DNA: TGTGCCAGCTCACCACCGAGGGGTTTCTCCTACAATGAGCAGTTCTTC

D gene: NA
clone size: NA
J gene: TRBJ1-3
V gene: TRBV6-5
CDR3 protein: CASSKSGTRKDTIYF
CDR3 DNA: TGTGCCAGCAGTAAATCCGGGACGAGAAAGGACACCATATATTTT

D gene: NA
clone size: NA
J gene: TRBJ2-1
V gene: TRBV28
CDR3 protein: CASSFGDPAYNEQFF
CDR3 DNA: TGTGCCAGCAGTTTCGGGGATCCGGCCTACAATGAGCAGTTCTTC

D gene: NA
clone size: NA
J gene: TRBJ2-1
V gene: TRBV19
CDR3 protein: CASRTIGPGNNEQFF
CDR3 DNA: TGTGCCAGTAGAACTATCGGGCCTGGTAACAATGAGCAGTTCTTC

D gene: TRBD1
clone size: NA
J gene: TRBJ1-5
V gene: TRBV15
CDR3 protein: CATSGRQGLSWSNQPQHF
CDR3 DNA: TGTGCCACCAGCGGAAGACAGGGGCTTTCGTGGAGCAATCAGCCCCAGCATTTT

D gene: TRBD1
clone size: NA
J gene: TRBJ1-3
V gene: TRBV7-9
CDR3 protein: CASSPRTGAVHGNTIYF
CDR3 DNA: TGTGCCAGCAGCCCTCGGACAGGGGCTGTTCATGGAAACACCATATATTTT

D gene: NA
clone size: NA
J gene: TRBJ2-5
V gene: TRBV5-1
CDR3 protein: CASSGNFETQYF
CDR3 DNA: TGCGCCAGCAGCGGCAATTTTGAGACCCAGTACTTC

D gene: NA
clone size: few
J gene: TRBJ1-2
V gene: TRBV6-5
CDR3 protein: CASSERNYGYTF
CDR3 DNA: TGTGCCAGCAGTGAGAGGAACTATGGCTACACCTTC

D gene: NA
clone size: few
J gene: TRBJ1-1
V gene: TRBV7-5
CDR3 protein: CVRSLTQATEAFF
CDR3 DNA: TGTGTCAGAAGCCTAACACAGGCAACTGAAGCTTTCTTT

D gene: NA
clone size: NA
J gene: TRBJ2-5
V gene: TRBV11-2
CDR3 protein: CASSLDYQETQYF
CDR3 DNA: TGTGCCAGCAGCTTGGATTACCAAGAGACCCAGTACTTC

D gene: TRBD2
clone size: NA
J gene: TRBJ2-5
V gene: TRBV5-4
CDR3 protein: CASSTRSLLAGMRETQYF
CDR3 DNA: TGTGCCAGCAGCACCCGTAGCCTACTAGCGGGAATGAGAGAGACCCAGTACTTC

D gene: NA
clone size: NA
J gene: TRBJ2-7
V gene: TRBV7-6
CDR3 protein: CASSLEMTGPPYEQYF
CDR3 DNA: TGTGCCAGCAGCTTAGAAATGACAGGCCCACCCTACGAGCAGTACTTC

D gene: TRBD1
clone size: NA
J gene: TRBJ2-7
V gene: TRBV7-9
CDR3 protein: CASRGTGVGEQYF
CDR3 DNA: TGTGCCAGCAGAGGGACAGGGGTAGGCGAGCAGTACTTC

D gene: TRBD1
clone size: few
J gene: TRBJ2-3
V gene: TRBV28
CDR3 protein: CASRGTVGTDTQYF
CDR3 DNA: TGTGCCAGCAGAGGGACAGTCGGAACAGATACGCAGTATTTT

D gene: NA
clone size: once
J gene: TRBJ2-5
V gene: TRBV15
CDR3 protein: CATSRDLTRGTQYF
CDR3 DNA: TGTGCCACCAGCAGAGATCTGACGAGGGGGACCCAGTACTTC

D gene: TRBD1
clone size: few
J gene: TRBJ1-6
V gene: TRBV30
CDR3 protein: CARRGQANNSPLHF
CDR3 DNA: TGTGCTCGGAGGGGGCAGGCGAACAATTCACCCCTCCACTTT

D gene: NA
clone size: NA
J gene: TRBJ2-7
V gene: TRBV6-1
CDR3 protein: CAGRQRGRDEQYF
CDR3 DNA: TGTGCCGGGAGACAGCGCGGCCGGGACGAGCAGTACTTC

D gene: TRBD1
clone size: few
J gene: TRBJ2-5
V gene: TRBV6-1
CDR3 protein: CASSEGTGGETQYF
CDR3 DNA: TGTGCCAGCAGTGAAGGGACAGGGGGGGAGACCCAGTACTTC

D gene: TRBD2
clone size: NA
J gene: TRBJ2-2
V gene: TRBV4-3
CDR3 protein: CASSQRLAGGTGELFF
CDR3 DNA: TGCGCCAGCAGCCAACGACTAGCGGGAGGCACCGGGGAGCTGTTTTTT

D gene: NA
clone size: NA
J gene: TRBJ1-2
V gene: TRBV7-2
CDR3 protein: CASSTGRTRGYTF
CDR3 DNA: TGTGCCAGCAGCACGGGACGGACTCGGGGCTACACCTTC

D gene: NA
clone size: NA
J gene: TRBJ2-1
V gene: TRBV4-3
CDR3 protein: CASSQDSLDEQFF
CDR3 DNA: TGCGCCAGCAGCCAAGATTCCCTGGATGAGCAGTTCTTC

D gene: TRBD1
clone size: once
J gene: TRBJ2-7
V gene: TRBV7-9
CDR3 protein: CASSFSDRADEQYF
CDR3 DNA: TGTGCCAGCAGCTTCTCGGACAGGGCCGACGAGCAGTACTTC

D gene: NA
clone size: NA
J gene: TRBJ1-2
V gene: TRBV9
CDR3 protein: CASSVAEDNYGYTF
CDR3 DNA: TGTGCCAGCAGCGTAGCTGAGGACAACTATGGCTACACCTTC

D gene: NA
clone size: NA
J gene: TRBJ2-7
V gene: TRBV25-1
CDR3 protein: CASRMAGADTYEQYF
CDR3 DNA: TGTGCCAGCAGGATGGCCGGCGCGGACACCTACGAGCAGTACTTC

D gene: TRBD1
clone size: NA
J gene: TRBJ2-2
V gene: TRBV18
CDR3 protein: CASSPLPGQATGELFF
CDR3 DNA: TGTGCCAGCTCACCACTGCCGGGACAGGCCACCGGGGAGCTGTTTTTT

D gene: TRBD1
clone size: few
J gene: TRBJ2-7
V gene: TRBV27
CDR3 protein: CASSLTQGAGGEQYF
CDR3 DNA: TGTGCCAGCAGTTTGACGCAGGGGGCTGGAGGCGAGCAGTACTTC

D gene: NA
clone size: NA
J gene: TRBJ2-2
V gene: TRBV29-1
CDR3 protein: CSVEPGRTGELFF
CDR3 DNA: TGCAGCGTTGAGCCAGGGAGAACCGGGGAGCTGTTTTTT

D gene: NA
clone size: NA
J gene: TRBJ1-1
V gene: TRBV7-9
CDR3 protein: CASFQGGFTEAFF
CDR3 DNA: TGTGCCAGCTTCCAGGGCGGGTTCACTGAAGCTTTCTTT

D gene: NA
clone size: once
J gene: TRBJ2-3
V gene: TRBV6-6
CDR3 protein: CASTIGDPSTDTQYF
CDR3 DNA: TGTGCCAGCACCATCGGTGACCCAAGCACAGATACGCAGTATTTT

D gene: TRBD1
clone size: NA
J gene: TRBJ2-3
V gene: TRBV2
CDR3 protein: CASSDVFRDRDNTDTQYF
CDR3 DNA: TGTGCCAGCAGTGATGTCTTTAGGGACAGGGACAACACAGATACGCAGTATTTT

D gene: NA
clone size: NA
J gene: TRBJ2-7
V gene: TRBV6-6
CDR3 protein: CASSRRDISSYEQYF
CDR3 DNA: TGTGCCAGCAGCCGACGGGACATAAGCTCCTACGAGCAGTACTTC

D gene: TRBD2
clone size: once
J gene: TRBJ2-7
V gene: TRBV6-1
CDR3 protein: CASSASTSGRSYEQYF
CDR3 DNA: TGTGCCAGCAGTGCCTCGACTAGCGGGAGGTCCTACGAGCAGTACTTC

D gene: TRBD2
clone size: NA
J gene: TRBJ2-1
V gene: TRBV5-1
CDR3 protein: CASSFSAGEASGAGNEQFF
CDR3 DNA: TGCGCCAGCAGCTTTTCGGCGGGAGAGGCCAGCGGGGCGGGGAATGAGCAGTTCTTC

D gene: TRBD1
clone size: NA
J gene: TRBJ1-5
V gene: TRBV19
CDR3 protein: CASSLDRGNNQPQHF
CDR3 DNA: TGTGCCAGTAGCCTTGACAGGGGGAACAATCAGCCCCAGCATTTT

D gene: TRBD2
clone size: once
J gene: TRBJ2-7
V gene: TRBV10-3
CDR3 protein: CAISDVTTGGRTYEQYF
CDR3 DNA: TGTGCCATCAGTGACGTTACGACGGGAGGACGCACCTACGAGCAGTACTTC